The rows below give T cell receptor beta chains drawn from one sample of a study of identical twins. Each CDR3 protein gets one entry after TCRdb re-called the 5' RACE reads with MiXCR. Of roughly 700,000 distinct CDR3 sequences detected, approximately 9% appear once; the ten largest clones hold around 0.98%. The data were also submitted as part of a second study, on yellow fever vaccine responses in identical twins.

The sequencing sample was made of PBMCs. The receptor source for this set is a woman under 30 in good health. Each CDR3 is given with its conserved first and last residue. The order of the fields is clone size, V gene, J gene, D gene, CDR3 protein, CDR3 DNA. A D gene is named only where the DNA matches it firmly. The listing skips clone size in some rows; elsewhere it reads once, few, many or a size class.

size: .; V: TRBV20-1; J: TRBJ2-1; D: .; CDR3: CSARRGGVYNEQFF; DNA: TGCAGTGCTAGAAGGGGCGGGGTCTACAATGAGCAGTTCTTC
size: few; V: TRBV5-1; J: TRBJ2-1; D: TRBD2; CDR3: CASSLEVAGATEQFF; DNA: TGCGCCAGCAGCTTGGAAGTAGCGGGAGCTACTGAGCAGTTCTTC
size: few; V: TRBV20-1; J: TRBJ1-2; D: TRBD1; CDR3: CSGGQGTDYYGYTF; DNA: TGCAGTGGGGGACAGGGTACCGACTACTATGGCTACACCTTC
size: few; V: TRBV11-2; J: TRBJ1-2; D: .; CDR3: CASSLGSAYGYTF; DNA: TGTGCCAGCAGCCTTGGGTCGGCCTATGGCTACACCTTC
size: .; V: TRBV6-2/TRBV6-3; J: TRBJ1-2; D: TRBD1; CDR3: CASRDQDRVDGYTF; DNA: TGTGCCAGCAGAGACCAGGACAGGGTGGATGGCTACACCTTC
size: .; V: TRBV5-1; J: TRBJ1-6; D: .; CDR3: CASSLGTSGYNSPLHF; DNA: TGCGCCAGCAGCTTGGGGACCTCGGGCTATAATTCACCCCTCCACTTT
size: few; V: TRBV12-3/TRBV12-4; J: TRBJ2-2; D: TRBD1; CDR3: CASSPFISGGETGELFF; DNA: TGTGCCAGCAGCCCGTTCATTTCAGGGGGCGAAACCGGGGAGCTGTTTTTT
size: .; V: TRBV5-1; J: TRBJ1-2; D: .; CDR3: CASSYGANGYTF; DNA: TGCGCCAGCAGCTACGGTGCAAATGGCTACACCTTC
size: few; V: TRBV7-8; J: TRBJ2-3; D: .; CDR3: CASSLQGVTSTDTQYF; DNA: TGTGCCAGCAGCTTGCAAGGGGTAACTAGCACAGATACGCAGTATTTT
size: few; V: TRBV29-1; J: TRBJ2-1; D: TRBD1; CDR3: CSVDGTGNYNEQFF; DNA: TGCAGCGTTGATGGGACAGGGAACTACAATGAGCAGTTCTTC
size: .; V: TRBV10-3; J: TRBJ2-1; D: TRBD2; CDR3: CAISESMTSGIEQFF; DNA: TGTGCCATCAGTGAGTCAATGACTAGCGGTATCGAGCAGTTCTTC
size: many; V: TRBV2; J: TRBJ1-5; D: .; CDR3: CASSGSNQPQHF; DNA: TGTGCCAGCAGTGGGAGCAATCAGCCCCAGCATTTT
size: .; V: TRBV4-3; J: TRBJ1-1; D: .; CDR3: CASSQDTGLNTEAFF; DNA: TGCGCCAGCAGCCAAGACACGGGCCTGAACACTGAAGCTTTCTTT
size: many; V: TRBV7-9; J: TRBJ2-7; D: TRBD1; CDR3: CASSLTGTGAYEQYF; DNA: TGTGCCAGCAGCCTAACCGGGACAGGCGCCTACGAGCAGTACTTC
size: .; V: TRBV19; J: TRBJ1-1; D: TRBD1; CDR3: CASRAGHRGRGNTEAFF; DNA: TGTGCCAGTAGAGCAGGGCACAGGGGGCGTGGGAACACTGAAGCTTTCTTT
size: many; V: TRBV15; J: TRBJ2-5; D: .; CDR3: CATSRASGQETQYF; DNA: TGTGCCACCAGCAGAGCAAGCGGCCAAGAGACCCAGTACTTC
size: .; V: TRBV3-1; J: TRBJ2-7; D: .; CDR3: CASSQGQEQYF; DNA: TGTGCCAGCAGCCAAGGACAGGAGCAGTACTTC
size: few; V: TRBV2; J: TRBJ2-3; D: .; CDR3: CASSEEGTDTQYF; DNA: TGTGCCAGCAGTGAAGAGGGCACAGATACGCAGTATTTT
size: many; V: TRBV29-1; J: TRBJ1-1; D: .; CDR3: CSVDQHPNTEAFF; DNA: TGCAGCGTTGACCAACACCCGAACACTGAAGCTTTCTTT
size: .; V: TRBV27; J: TRBJ2-7; D: .; CDR3: CASSWGSGGSYEQYF; DNA: TGTGCCAGCAGTTGGGGTAGCGGAGGATCCTACGAGCAGTACTTC
size: few; V: TRBV24-1; J: TRBJ2-7; D: .; CDR3: CATSPPASYEQYF; DNA: TGTGCCACCAGTCCGCCAGCCTCCTACGAGCAGTACTTC
size: many; V: TRBV11-2; J: TRBJ2-3; D: TRBD2; CDR3: CASSQSTRGGLAADTQYF; DNA: TGTGCCAGCAGTCAATCAACCCGTGGGGGACTAGCAGCAGATACGCAGTATTTT